These T cell receptor beta chains were read from a single sample in a study of early T cells in non-severe SARS-CoV-2 infection. Each CDR3 protein gets one entry after TCRdb re-called the 5' RACE reads with MiXCR. The table lists tens of thousands of distinct CDR3 sequences, 4.5% of them singletons. The material sequenced was whole blood. The receptors originated from an adult who was a healthcare worker with PCR-confirmed SARS-CoV-2 infection or an uninfected control (not recorded which). Both conserved end residues are part of each CDR3. D genes are given only for firm matches.

v_call,d_call,cdr3_aa
TRBV7-9,TRBD2,CASSLDSGITDTQYF
TRBV6-1,NA,CASSEWQGIIGTGELFF
TRBV30,NA,CAWSETDSNQPQHF
TRBV6-2/TRBV6-3,NA,CASTRRAFSSGANVLTF
TRBV20-1,NA,CSTHETYNEQFF
TRBV12-3/TRBV12-4,NA,CASSSDFGPQHF
TRBV2,NA,CASEVQETQYF
TRBV20-1,NA,CSARKDSTDTQYF
TRBV11-1,NA,CASRIRANTGELFF
TRBV5-6,NA,CASSFFAGGSPEYF
TRBV12-3/TRBV12-4,NA,CASSLAGGPDMYTGELFF
TRBV5-1,NA,CASSLDFQGNGYTF
TRBV12-3/TRBV12-4,NA,CASSLRGTQYF
TRBV7-2,NA,CASSPGGAGQPQHF
TRBV2,NA,CASRELTPETQYF
TRBV4-3,TRBD2,CASSQEGVAGARDDEQFF
TRBV7-6,NA,CASSLPSGGHGEQYF
TRBV7-6,NA,CASSPFQGTSYNEQFF
TRBV29-1,NA,CSLLGMGLGPRQNYGYTF
TRBV29-1,NA,CSASVSADTQYF
TRBV20-1,NA,CSATSLGAYGYTF
TRBV28,NA,CASSPPAAQGTSYEQYF
TRBV20-1,NA,CSARRGSEPGELFF
TRBV9,TRBD1,CASSSPTGTGEQYF
TRBV29-1,TRBD1,CSVVQGGAEAFF
TRBV20-1,TRBD2,CSARKVSSGGLYNEQFF
TRBV7-2,NA,CASSFDYTSAYEQFF
TRBV4-3,NA,CASGSRGTDTQYF
TRBV7-6,TRBD1,CASSFRDSWQETQYF
TRBV7-9,NA,CASSLLKGDSYNEQFF
TRBV2,NA,CASSELEETQYF